The 15 T cell receptor beta chains reported below all come from one sample, sequenced in a study of human T cells and chemical hapten exposure. Using its own MiXCR run on the RACE reads, TCRdb lists one record per CDR3 protein. The data contain 100,000 to 150,000 distinct CDR3 sequences, around 10% of them singletons. Time point reported: patch test 3, about 24 weeks after DPC sensitization. Treatment of the sample: therapeutic diphenylcyclopropenone sensitization with weekly scalp DPC. The sample consisted of whole blood, taken in connection with sensitization to the hapten diphenylcyclopropenone (DPC). The receptors stem from a woman between 45 and 60 years old with alopecia areata. Some clones in this sample may be carry-over from other donors' samples.

As concerns this clonotype: Mismatch with germline at one junction end may stem from a read error. The genes are TRBV20-1 and TRBJ2-7; D remains unclear. Germline assignment: CDR1 DFQATT and CDR2 SNEGSKA (reference sequence). The CDR3 extends over 11 amino acids. The CDR3 reads CSARDGYEQYF. For the CDR3, the DNA is TGCAGTGCTAGAGATGGTTACGAGCAATACTTC.

The chain carries TRBV2 and TRBJ2-7, with TRBD2 matching over 7 bases. The CDR3 has 13 amino acids. V lost 7 bases, J lost 9 bases, and 12 bases stayed unmatched. Germline V gene data show CDR1 as SNHLY and CDR2 as FYNNEI. The CDR3 reads CASKGRTSAGQYF. CDR3 DNA sequence: TGTGCCAGCAAAGGGCGAACTAGCGCCGGGCAGTACTTC.

A few counts support this clonotype. V gene TRBV9 combines with J gene TRBJ2-3; 12 bases are shared with TRBD2. Germline-derived CDR1 and CDR2 are SGDLS and YYNGEE. This CDR3 contains 16 residues. J lost 6 bases, V lost 4 bases, and 9 bases had no gene match. The CDR3 loop reads CASSSTSGGERDTQYF. The CDR3 region has the DNA TGTGCCAGCAGCTCGACTAGCGGGGGCGAGAGGGATACGCAGTATTTT.

This chain uses TRBV6-1 with TRBJ1-1; 12 nucleotides align to TRBD1. This CDR3 has 17 residues. V gave up 10 bases and J gave up 1 base; unmatched junction bases: 13. Germline loops: CDR1 MNHNS, CDR2 SASEGT. The CDR3 DNA sequence: TGTGCCATCCCGGGGGGACAGGGGGCTTTAACGAACACTGAAGCTTTCTTT. It translates to CAIPGGQGALTNTEAFF.

The chain combines TRBV12-3 or TRBV12-4 with TRBJ1-3; D gene uncertain. Trimming removed 6 bases from V and 3 bases from J, with 15 bases in between. The CDR3 contains 15 residues. The CDR3 DNA reads as TGTGCCAGCAGCCTGAGGCCAGGAGGTGGAAACACCATATATTTT. It is translated as CASSLRPGGGNTIYF.

The J gene is TRBJ1-1, the V gene TRBV27; D perhaps matches TRBD1 (6 bases). CDR1 and CDR2 from the germline V gene are MNHEY and SMNVEV (reference sequence). CDR3 size: 14 residues. V gave up 5 bases and J gave up 5 bases, with 15 bases separating them. The CDR3 loop is CASSVRGLRTEAFF. In DNA, the CDR3 is TGTGCCAGCAGTGTCAGGGGCTTAAGGACTGAAGCTTTCTTT.

This clonotype was observed at least ten times. The chain employs TRBV6-2 or TRBV6-3 and TRBJ2-7, with TRBD2 matching 10 bases. This CDR3 spans 17 amino acids. V was clipped by 2 bases and J by 3 bases; unmatched bases: 10. CDR1 MNHEY and CDR2 SVGEGT come from the germline V gene. The CDR3 reads CASSYALPSGSFYEQYF. The CDR3 coding sequence is TGTGCCAGCAGTTACGCACTGCCTAGCGGGAGTTTCTACGAGCAGTACTTC.

Only a few counts were recorded for this clonotype. V is TRBV6-6 and J is TRBJ1-1; no definite D call. Germline CDR1 is MNHNY and CDR2 is SVGAGI (reference sequence). The CDR3 sequence is 12 residues long. V gave up 8 bases and J gave up 0 bases, with 7 bases separating them. CDR3 in DNA: TGTGCCAGCGGAGCACTGAACACTGAAGCTTTCTTT. It is translated as CASGALNTEAFF.

The sample holds a few counts of this clonotype. The V gene is TRBV7-6, the J gene TRBJ2-1; D call uncertain. CDR3 length equals 14 residues. Per the germline V gene, CDR1 is SGHVS and CDR2 is FNYEAQ. Trimming removed 10 bases from V and 7 bases from J, with 20 bases in between. In DNA, the CDR3 is TGTGCCACCCTGGAGCCCGATCGTTCTAATGAGCAGTTCTTC. Residues: CATLEPDRSNEQFF.

This clonotype was counted at least ten times. V and J are TRBV6-5 and TRBJ1-1; no clear D. CDR3 size: 14 residues. Trimming cost V 10 bases and J 5 bases, with 20 bases left between them. Germline CDR1 and CDR2: MNHEY and SVGAGI. CDR3 DNA: TGTGCCACCCCTTGTATCCGGATGGGGACTGAAGCTTTCTTT. Residues: CATPCIRMGTEAFF.

The chain couples TRBV20-1 to TRBJ1-4; TRBD1 aligns across 10 bases. The CDR3 is made up of 13 amino acids. CDR1 DFQATT and CDR2 SNEGSKA come from the germline V gene (reference sequence). The ends lost 6 bases at V and 6 bases at J; junction bases unmatched: 4. CDR3 residues: CSAPGTGDEKLFF. CDR3 nucleotides: TGCAGTGCCCCCGGGACAGGGGATGAAAAACTGTTTTTT.

The rearrangement uses TRBV18 and TRBJ1-1; TRBD1 might be the D (5 bases). The CDR3 contains 14 residues. The V end lost 6 bases, the J end lost 1 base, and 12 bases lay between the germline ends. From germline, CDR1 is KGHSH and CDR2 LQKENI. The CDR3 DNA reads TGTGCCAGCTCGCTCTTAGACAGGAACACTGAAGCTTTCTTT. Its protein is CASSLLDRNTEAFF.

The V call is TRBV9, the J call TRBJ1-4; 8 bases fit TRBD1. Germline assignment: CDR1 SGDLS and CDR2 YYNGEE. V trimming: 1 base; J trimming: 8 bases; junction bases outside the gene matches: 13. The CDR3 contains 17 residues. CDR3 sequence reads: CASSVSPAGGNSEKLFF. The CDR3, as DNA: TGTGCCAGCAGCGTATCCCCCGCAGGGGGCAACTCCGAAAAACTGTTTTTT.

This clonotype appeared a few times. V usage is TRBV6-6 and J usage is TRBJ2-7; 7 bases line up with TRBD2. The V gene end was trimmed by 6 bases and the J gene end by 2 bases; junction bases not matched to a gene: 4. This CDR3 is 13 amino acids long. Germline lookup yields CDR1 MNHNY and CDR2 SVGAGI (reference sequence). CDR3 DNA: TGTGCCAGCAGCACTAGCGCCGCCTACGAGCAGTACTTC. Protein: CASSTSAAYEQYF.

This rearrangement joins TRBV6-1 to TRBJ1-2; D is undetermined. Trimming stripped 2 bases from V and 6 bases from J, with 16 bases between. This CDR3 has 15 amino acids. Germline V gene sequence: CDR1 MNHNS, CDR2 SASEGT. The CDR3 coding sequence is TGTGCCAGCAGTGAAAGGTGGGGTCGAGGAGATGGCTACACCTTC. Its protein product is CASSERWGRGDGYTF.